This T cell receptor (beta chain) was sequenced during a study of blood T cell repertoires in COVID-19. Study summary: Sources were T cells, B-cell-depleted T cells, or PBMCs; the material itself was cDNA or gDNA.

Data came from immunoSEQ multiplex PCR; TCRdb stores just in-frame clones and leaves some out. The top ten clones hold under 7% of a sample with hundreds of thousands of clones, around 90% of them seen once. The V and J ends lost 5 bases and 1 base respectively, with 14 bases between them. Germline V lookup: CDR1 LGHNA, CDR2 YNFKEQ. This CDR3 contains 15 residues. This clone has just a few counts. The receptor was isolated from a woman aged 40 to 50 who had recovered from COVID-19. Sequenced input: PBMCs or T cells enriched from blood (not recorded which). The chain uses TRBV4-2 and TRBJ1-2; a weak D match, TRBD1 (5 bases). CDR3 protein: CASSSNIQGNYGYTF. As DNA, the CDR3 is TGTGCCAGCAGCTCAAACATCCAGGGTAACTATGGCTACACCTTC.